This T cell receptor (beta chain) was retrieved from a study of blood T cell repertoires in COVID-19. Across the study: There were acute and convalescent COVID-19 samples, and they came from the United States, Italy and Spain.

Per the original methods: How many nucleated cells were present was estimated from reference gene primer amplification. Libraries were prepared by immunoSEQ multiplex PCR; TCRdb keeps only in-frame clonotypes and omits some of them. V and J calls plus clone size are reproduced from that table; the DNA served to infer D and trimming. The repertoire consists of about 230,000 clones, with 80% to 85% occurring once and the leading ten covering more than 25%. The trim removed 5 bases at V and 4 bases at J, leaving 10 bases unmatched. The CDR3 covers 16 residues. Germline assignment: CDR1 MDHEN and CDR2 SYDVKM.

The receptor's source is a man aged 35 to 55 with acute or convalescent COVID-19. The sample comprised peripheral blood. The chain recombines TRBV28 with TRBJ2-5; 10 bases fit TRBD1. The CDR3 nucleotides read TGTGCCAGCAGTACACCGGGACAGGGGTTCGCAGAGACCCAGTACTTC. Protein product: CASSTPGQGFAETQYF.